This paragraph covers one T cell receptor (beta chain) sequence. These data are taken from a study of blood T cell repertoires in COVID-19. In the study overall: Sites in the United States, Italy and Spain provided acute and convalescent COVID-19 samples. PBMCs, B-cell-depleted T cells, or T cells provided the cDNA or gDNA that made up the material.

The germline V gene encodes CDR1 MNHEY and CDR2 SVGAGI. The CDR3 contains 12 residues. The V and J ends lost 10 bases and 8 bases respectively, with 17 bases between them. In the authors' methods: Counts of nucleated cells, estimated from reference gene primer amplification, were obtained. The method was immunoSEQ multiplex PCR; TCRdb's version includes in-frame clones alone and lacks a portion of them. That table furnishes V, J and clone size, whereas the DNA furnished D and trimming. The sample contains roughly 88,000 clones, around three quarters of which appear only once. The receptor was derived from an older woman in a cohort sampled during active or convalescent COVID-19. Sequencing was performed on peripheral blood. The chain has TRBV6-5 and TRBJ1-1; D perhaps matches TRBD1 (5 bases). CDR3 bases: TGTGCCAACGGGGAGGGGTGGGGAGAAGCTTTCTTT. Its translation: CANGEGWGEAFF.